The clone carrying this TCR beta chain was detected only once. The same CDR3 is also encoded by other DNA sequences in this sample. While infection was still active, Seattle patients were enrolled and then followed longitudinally. The CDR3 consists of 14 residues. The V end lost 2 bases, the J end lost 3 bases, and 9 bases lay between the germline ends. Germline V gives CDR1 SGDLS, CDR2 YYNGEE. Authors' data handling: Amplification of reference gene primers provided the estimated nucleated cell counts. The data were produced by immunoSEQ multiplex PCR, yet TCRdb's version contains in-frame clones alone and is incomplete. From that table come the V and J calls and clone size; the DNA was used to work out D and trimming. The sample includes around 330,000 clones, roughly 88% of them seen just once. The data are from a study of blood T cell repertoires in COVID-19. Study-wide context: Whether acute or convalescent, the COVID-19 samples came from the United States, Italy and Spain. PBMCs, B-cell-depleted T cells, or T cells were the source of the cDNA or gDNA that made up the material.

The receptor's source is a woman aged 30 to 39 with COVID-19, enrolled during active disease. The gene calls are TRBV9 and TRBJ1-3; D is undetermined. The sequencing sample was made of peripheral blood. The CDR3 loop is CASSVSGGGNTIYF. For the CDR3, the DNA is TGTGCCAGCAGCGTGTCGGGAGGTGGAAACACCATATATTTT.